This T cell receptor (beta chain) originates from a study of blood T cells in healthy people across ages. Whole-study context: Roughly one uniquely barcoded beta molecule per two T cells was captured.

Through a sample-barcoded 5' primer and a J-beta primer mix, a second PCR was run for roughly 7 to 12 cycles. TCRdb used MiXCR to reprocess the 5' RACE reads, holding one entry per CDR3 protein. Here the sample spans around 1,000,000 distinct CDR3 sequences, around two fifths being singletons. Comments on this clonotype: What it binds is unknown.

Germline V lookup: CDR1 MGHRA, CDR2 YSYEKL. The V segment lost 3 bases and the J segment 3 bases; nucleotides outside the gene matches: 9. This CDR3 has 16 amino acids. Regarding the study as a whole: Estimates based on one million T cells were treated as lower bounds.

The clonotype comes from a man in his late teens or twenties in good health. V usage is TRBV4-1 and J usage is TRBJ1-1, with TRBD1 matching 8 bases. Source material: blood. CDR3 loop: CASSHRQGFSDTEAFF. The CDR3, as DNA: TGCGCCAGCAGCCATAGACAGGGGTTTTCGGACACTGAAGCTTTCTTT.